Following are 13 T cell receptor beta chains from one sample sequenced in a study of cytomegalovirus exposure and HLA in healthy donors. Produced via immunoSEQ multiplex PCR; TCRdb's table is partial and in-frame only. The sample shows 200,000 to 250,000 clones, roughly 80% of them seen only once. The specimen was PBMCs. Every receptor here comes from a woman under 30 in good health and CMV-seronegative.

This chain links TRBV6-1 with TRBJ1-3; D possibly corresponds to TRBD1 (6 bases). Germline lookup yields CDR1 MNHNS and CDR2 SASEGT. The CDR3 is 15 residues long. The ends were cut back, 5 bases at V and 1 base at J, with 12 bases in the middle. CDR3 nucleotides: TGTGCCAGCAGTTTACAGACAGGATCTGGAAACACCATATATTTT. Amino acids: CASSLQTGSGNTIYF.

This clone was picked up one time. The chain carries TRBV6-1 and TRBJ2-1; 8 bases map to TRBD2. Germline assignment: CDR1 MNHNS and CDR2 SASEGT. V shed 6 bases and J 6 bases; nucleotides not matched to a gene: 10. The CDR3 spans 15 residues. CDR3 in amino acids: CASRRLGRGANEQFF. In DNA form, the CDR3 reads TGTGCCAGCAGGCGACTAGGGCGGGGGGCCAATGAGCAGTTCTTC.

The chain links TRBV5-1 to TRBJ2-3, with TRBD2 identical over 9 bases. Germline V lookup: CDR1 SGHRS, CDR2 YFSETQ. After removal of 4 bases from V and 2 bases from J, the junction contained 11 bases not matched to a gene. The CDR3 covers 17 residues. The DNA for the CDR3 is TGCGCCAGCAGCGGTTCCCTAGCGGGGAGCTTCACAGATACGCAGTATTTT. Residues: CASSGSLAGSFTDTQYF.

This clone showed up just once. CDR3 sequence: CASGRGGSTDTQYF. CDR3 sequence (DNA): TGTGCCAGCGGTAGAGGGGGTAGCACAGATACGCAGTATTTT. The V gene is TRBV27, the J gene TRBJ2-3; D might be TRBD1 (6 bases). The ends were cut back, 8 bases at V and 0 bases at J, with 12 bases in the middle. The CDR3 extends over 14 amino acids. In germline, CDR1 is MNHEY, CDR2 SMNVEV (reference sequence).

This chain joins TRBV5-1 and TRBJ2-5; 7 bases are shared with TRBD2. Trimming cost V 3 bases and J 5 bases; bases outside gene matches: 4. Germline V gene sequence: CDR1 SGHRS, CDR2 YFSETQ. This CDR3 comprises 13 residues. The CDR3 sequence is CASSWEGRETQYF. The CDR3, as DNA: TGCGCCAGCAGCTGGGAGGGGCGGGAGACCCAGTACTTC.

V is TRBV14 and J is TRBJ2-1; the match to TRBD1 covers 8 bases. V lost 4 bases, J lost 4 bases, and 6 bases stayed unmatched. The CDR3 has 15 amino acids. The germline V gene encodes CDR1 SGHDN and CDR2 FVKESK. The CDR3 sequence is CASSLRTGTYNEQFF. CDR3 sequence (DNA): TGTGCCAGCAGCCTCCGGACAGGGACTTACAATGAGCAGTTCTTC.

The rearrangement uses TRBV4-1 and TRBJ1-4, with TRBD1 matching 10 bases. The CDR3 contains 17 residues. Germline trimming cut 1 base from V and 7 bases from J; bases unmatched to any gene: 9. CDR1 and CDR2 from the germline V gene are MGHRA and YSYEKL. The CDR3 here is CASSQASTGGRSEKLFF. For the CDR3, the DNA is TGCGCCAGCAGCCAAGCGTCGACAGGGGGCCGGAGTGAAAAACTGTTTTTT.

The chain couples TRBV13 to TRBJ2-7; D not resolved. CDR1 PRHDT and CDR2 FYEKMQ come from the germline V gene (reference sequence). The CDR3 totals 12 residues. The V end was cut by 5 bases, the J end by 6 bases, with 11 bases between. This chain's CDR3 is CASSPGRAEQYF. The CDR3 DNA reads TGTGCCAGCAGCCCCGGTCGGGCCGAGCAGTACTTC. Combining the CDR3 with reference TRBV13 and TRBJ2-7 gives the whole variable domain AAGVIQSPRHLIKEKRETATLKCYPIPRHDTVYWYQQGPGQDPQFLISFYEKMQSDKGSIPDRFSAQQFSDYHSELNMSSLELGDSALYFCASSPGRAEQYFGPGTRLTVT.

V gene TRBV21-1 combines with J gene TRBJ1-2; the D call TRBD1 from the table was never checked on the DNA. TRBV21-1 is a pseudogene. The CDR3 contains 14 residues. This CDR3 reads CASSKGLYKGGYTF. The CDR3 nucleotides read TGTGCCAGCAGCAAAGGACTTTACAAGGGGGGCTACACCTTC.

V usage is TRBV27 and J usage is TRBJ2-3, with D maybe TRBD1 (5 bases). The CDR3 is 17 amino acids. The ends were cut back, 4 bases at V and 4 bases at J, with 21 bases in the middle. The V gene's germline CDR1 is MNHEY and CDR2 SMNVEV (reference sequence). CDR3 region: CASSSPSRQGWADTQYF. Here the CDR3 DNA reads TGTGCCAGCAGTTCCCCCTCCAGGCAGGGCTGGGCAGATACGCAGTATTTT.

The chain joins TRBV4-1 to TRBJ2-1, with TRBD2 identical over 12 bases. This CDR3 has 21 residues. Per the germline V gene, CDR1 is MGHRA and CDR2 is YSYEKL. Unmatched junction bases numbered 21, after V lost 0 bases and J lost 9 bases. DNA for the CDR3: TGCGCCAGCAGCCAAGAATGGACTAGCGGGACTACAACGGTTAGGCGGGGTGAGCAGTTCTTC. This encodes CASSQEWTSGTTTVRRGEQFF.

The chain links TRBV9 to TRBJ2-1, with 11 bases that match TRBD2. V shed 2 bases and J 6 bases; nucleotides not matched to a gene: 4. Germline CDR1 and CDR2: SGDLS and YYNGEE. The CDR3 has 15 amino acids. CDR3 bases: TGTGCCAGCAGCGTGACTAGCGGGGACTTCAATGAGCAGTTCTTC. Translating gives CASSVTSGDFNEQFF.

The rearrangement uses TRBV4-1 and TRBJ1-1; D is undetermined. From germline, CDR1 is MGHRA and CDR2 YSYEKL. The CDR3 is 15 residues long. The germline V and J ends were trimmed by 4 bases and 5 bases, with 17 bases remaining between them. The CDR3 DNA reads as TGCGCCAGCAGCCCCGGACCCCGTCGGAGGACTGAAGCTTTCTTT. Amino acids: CASSPGPRRRTEAFF.